One sample yielded the 5 T cell receptor beta chains listed below, sequenced in a study of blood T cell repertoires in COVID-19. This table comes from immunoSEQ multiplex PCR, and its TCRdb copy is limited to in-frame clones, with some not included. Among a few hundred thousand clones listed, 88% were seen once. Sample: PBMCs or T cells enriched from blood (not recorded which). Source of these receptors: an older woman who had recovered from COVID-19.

This chain connects TRBV6-5 to TRBJ1-1; D gene unclear. This CDR3 is built from 12 residues. Germline V gene lookup returns CDR1 MNHEY and CDR2 SVGAGI. Deletions cut 4 bases from V and 7 bases from J, with 10 bases between. The CDR3: CASSSIGDEAFF. CDR3 sequence (DNA): TGTGCCAGCAGTTCGATAGGAGATGAAGCTTTCTTT.

The chain links TRBV6-1 to TRBJ1-2; perhaps TRBD1 as D (5 bases). The V gene's germline CDR1 is MNHNS and CDR2 SASEGT. Trimming stripped 4 bases from V and 2 bases from J, with 11 bases between. The CDR3 is 14 residues long. The CDR3 is CASSGGGANYGYTF. The CDR3 DNA sequence: TGTGCCAGCAGTGGGGGAGGGGCCAACTATGGCTACACCTTC.

This clone was observed a handful of times. This chain uses TRBV18 with TRBJ2-1, with 9 bases aligning to TRBD2. Per the germline V gene, CDR1 is KGHSH and CDR2 is LQKENI. The CDR3 loop spans 15 amino acids. Unmatched junction bases numbered 9, after V lost 2 bases and J lost 10 bases. CDR3 protein: CASSPVSGGALEQFF. CDR3 bases: TGTGCCAGCTCACCAGTTAGCGGGGGAGCGTTGGAGCAGTTCTTC.

The chain is built from TRBV3-1 (or the pseudogene TRBV3-2) and TRBJ1-6; perhaps TRBD1 as D (6 bases). V lost 4 bases and J 4 bases, leaving 8 bases between the germline ends. The CDR3 loop spans 14 amino acids. From germline, CDR1 is LGHDT and CDR2 YNNKEL (reference sequence). The CDR3 sequence is CASSPGQYNSPLHF. CDR3 bases: TGTGCCAGCAGCCCCGGACAGTATAATTCACCCCTCCACTTT.

The rearrangement uses TRBV6-5 and TRBJ1-1, with TRBD1 identical over 9 bases. V lost 6 bases and J lost 7; bases outside the gene matches: 12. CDR1 is MNHEY and CDR2 is SVGAGI in the germline V gene. This CDR3 is built from 15 residues. In DNA form, the CDR3 reads TGTGCCAGCAGAACCTTGGACAGGGGACCGGTTGAAGCTTTCTTT. The encoded protein is CASRTLDRGPVEAFF.